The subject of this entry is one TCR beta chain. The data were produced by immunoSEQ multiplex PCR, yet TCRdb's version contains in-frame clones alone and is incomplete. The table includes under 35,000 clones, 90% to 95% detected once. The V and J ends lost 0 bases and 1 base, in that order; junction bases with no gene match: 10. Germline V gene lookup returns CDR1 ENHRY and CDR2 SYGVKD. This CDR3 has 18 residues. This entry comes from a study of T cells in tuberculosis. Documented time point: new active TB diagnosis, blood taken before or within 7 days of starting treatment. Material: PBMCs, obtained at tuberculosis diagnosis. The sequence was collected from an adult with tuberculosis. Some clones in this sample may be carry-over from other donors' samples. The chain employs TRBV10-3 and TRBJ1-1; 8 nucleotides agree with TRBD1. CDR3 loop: CAISESLLGTGGNTEAFF. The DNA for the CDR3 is TGTGCCATCAGTGAGTCTCTACTTGGGACAGGAGGGAACACTGAAGCTTTCTTT.